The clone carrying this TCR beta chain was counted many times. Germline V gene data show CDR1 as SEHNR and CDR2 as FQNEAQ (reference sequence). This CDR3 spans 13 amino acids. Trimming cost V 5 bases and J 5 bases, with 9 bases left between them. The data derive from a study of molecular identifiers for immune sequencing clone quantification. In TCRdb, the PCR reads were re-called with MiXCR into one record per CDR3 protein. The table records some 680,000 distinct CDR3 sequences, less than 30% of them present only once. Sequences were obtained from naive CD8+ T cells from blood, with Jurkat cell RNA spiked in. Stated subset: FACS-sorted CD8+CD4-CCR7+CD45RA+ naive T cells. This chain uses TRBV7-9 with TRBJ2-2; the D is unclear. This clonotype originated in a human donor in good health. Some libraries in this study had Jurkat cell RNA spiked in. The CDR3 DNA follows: TGTGCCAGCAGCGAATTAAGGACCGGGGAGCTGTTTTTT. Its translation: CASSELRTGELFF.